These T cell receptor beta chains were read from a single sample in a study of T cells in Graves' hyperthyroidism and ophthalmopathy. MiXCR was run by TCRdb on the multiplex PCR reads, yielding one entry per CDR3 protein. The top ten hold about a tenth of the sample, which has hundreds of thousands of distinct CDR3 sequences, 14% seen once. Sample: blood. Source of these receptors: a woman under 30 with Graves' hyperthyroidism. The CDR3 runs from the conserved cysteine through the conserved F or W. Each record gives: clone size, J gene, V gene, D gene, CDR3 DNA, CDR3 protein. The D gene is left open where the match is weak. Size is stated for part of the rows, as once, few or many counts, or as a class when the clone is expanded.

.	TRBJ2-1	TRBV29-1	TRBD1	TGCAGCGTTGAGGGGACAGCATTCTTGAGCTCCTACAATGAGCAGTTCTTC	CSVEGTAFLSSYNEQFF
few	TRBJ2-1	TRBV6-2/TRBV6-3	TRBD2	TGTGCCAGCAGGGACCTCCAGGCTAGCGGGAACAATGAGCAGTTCTTC	CASRDLQASGNNEQFF
many	TRBJ2-1	TRBV28	TRBD2	TGTGCCAGCAGAATGGGGCTAGCGGGAGTGAGAGGACAGTTCTTC	CASRMGLAGVRGQFF
many	TRBJ1-2	TRBV24-1	.	TGTGCCACCAGTGACCCTTATGGCTACACCTTC	CATSDPYGYTF
many	TRBJ2-3	TRBV11-2	.	TGTGCCAGCAGCTTTGGGGGGGATACGCAGTATTTT	CASSFGGDTQYF
many	TRBJ2-7	TRBV6-1	.	TGTGCCAGCGGGAGGCTCAGCTTCTCCTCCTACGAGCAGTACTTC	CASGRLSFSSYEQYF
many	TRBJ2-1	TRBV11-2	TRBD2	TGTGCCAGCAGCAGGGGACTAGGGGGCTACAATGAGCAGTTCTTC	CASSRGLGGYNEQFF
many	TRBJ1-1	TRBV6-2/TRBV6-3	.	TGTGCCAGCAGTTTAGGCACTACGAACACTGAAGCTTTCTTT	CASSLGTTNTEAFF
many	TRBJ2-7	TRBV2	.	TGTGCCAGCAGTGAGGAGAACCATTACGAGCAGTACTTC	CASSEENHYEQYF
many	TRBJ2-7	TRBV3-1	TRBD1	TGTGCCACCGGGACAGGGGAGGCCTACGAGCAGTACTTC	CATGTGEAYEQYF
few	TRBJ1-1	TRBV2	.	TGTGCCAGCAGTGTAGAGTCGAGCGCTGAAGCTTCCTTT	CASSVESSAEASF
few	TRBJ2-6	TRBV19	TRBD1	TGTGCCAGTAGTATTGGGACAGGGAATGGGGCCAACGTCCTGACTTTC	CASSIGTGNGANVLTF
many	TRBJ1-1	TRBV27	.	TGTGCCAGCAGTTTATCCCCCGGGGCAGGGGTCACTGAAGCTTTCTTT	CASSLSPGAGVTEAFF
many	TRBJ1-3	TRBV13	TRBD1	TGTGCCAGCAGCTTAGAGGCCAGGGGGCGAGGAGGAAACACCATATATTTT	CASSLEARGRGGNTIYF
many	TRBJ1-5	TRBV12-3/TRBV12-4	.	TGTGCCAGCAGGGGCAGGGGTAGCAATCAGCCCCAGCATTTT	CASRGRGSNQPQHF
few	TRBJ2-7	TRBV7-9	.	TGTGCCAGCAGCTTATCCTGGCGATACGAGCAGTACTTC	CASSLSWRYEQYF
many	TRBJ2-1	TRBV7-9	.	TGTGCCAGCACCGGGAGCTCCTACAATGAGCAGTTCTTC	CASTGSSYNEQFF